A selection of T cell receptor beta chains follows, all from one sample in a study of cytomegalovirus exposure and HLA in healthy donors. TCRdb's table, derived via immunoSEQ multiplex PCR, lists solely in-frame clones and lacks some. The sample includes about 140,000 clones, approximately 84% of them seen just once. The sample comprised PBMCs. Source of these receptors: a woman aged 60 to 75 in good health and CMV-seropositive. Both conserved end residues are part of each CDR3. The order of the fields is V gene, clone size, D gene, J gene, CDR3 protein, CDR3 DNA. The D gene is left open where the match is weak. Clone size, where shown, is once, few, many, or a class for clones that have expanded.

V gene: TRBV6-1
clone size: .
D gene: .
J gene: TRBJ2-7
CDR3 protein: CASISEIYKYF
CDR3 DNA: TGTGCCAGCATCTCGGAGATCTACAAGTACTTC

V gene: TRBV28
clone size: .
D gene: TRBD1
J gene: TRBJ1-5
CDR3 protein: CASSPSRGQGDQPQHF
CDR3 DNA: TGTGCCAGCAGTCCCTCCCGTGGACAGGGGGATCAGCCCCAGCATTTT

V gene: TRBV7-9
clone size: .
D gene: TRBD1
J gene: TRBJ2-7
CDR3 protein: CASSSTGTGEAEQYF
CDR3 DNA: TGTGCCAGCAGCAGTACAGGGACAGGGGAAGCCGAGCAGTACTTC

V gene: TRBV11-1
clone size: .
D gene: .
J gene: TRBJ2-7
CDR3 protein: CASSFDSYSYEQYF
CDR3 DNA: TGTGCCAGCAGCTTCGACAGCTACTCCTACGAGCAGTACTTC

V gene: TRBV11-3
clone size: .
D gene: TRBD1
J gene: TRBJ2-7
CDR3 protein: CASSPGTGRSYEQYF
CDR3 DNA: TGTGCCAGCAGCCCCGGGACAGGTCGATCCTACGAGCAGTACTTC

V gene: TRBV5-1
clone size: .
D gene: .
J gene: TRBJ1-1
CDR3 protein: CASSLTGISTEAFF
CDR3 DNA: TGCGCCAGCAGCTTAACCGGGATAAGCACTGAAGCTTTCTTT

V gene: TRBV15
clone size: .
D gene: .
J gene: TRBJ2-1
CDR3 protein: CATSGMVRDEQFF
CDR3 DNA: TGTGCCACCAGCGGCATGGTGCGGGATGAGCAGTTCTTC

V gene: TRBV19
clone size: .
D gene: .
J gene: TRBJ1-1
CDR3 protein: CASSYDVGTEAFF
CDR3 DNA: TGTGCCAGTAGTTACGATGTCGGCACTGAAGCTTTCTTT

V gene: TRBV27
clone size: .
D gene: TRBD2
J gene: TRBJ2-1
CDR3 protein: CASSLLGRSGGYNEQFF
CDR3 DNA: TGTGCCAGCAGTTTATTGGGTCGGTCGGGGGGGTACAATGAGCAGTTCTTC

V gene: TRBV10-3
clone size: .
D gene: .
J gene: TRBJ1-1
CDR3 protein: CAISEVRGEAFF
CDR3 DNA: TGTGCCATCAGTGAAGTCAGGGGAGAAGCTTTCTTT

V gene: TRBV4-1
clone size: .
D gene: TRBD2
J gene: TRBJ2-6
CDR3 protein: CASSQIVPGLINSGANVLTF
CDR3 DNA: TGCGCCAGCAGCCAAATAGTACCGGGACTAATAAACTCTGGGGCCAACGTCCTGACTTTC

V gene: TRBV27
clone size: .
D gene: TRBD2
J gene: TRBJ2-7
CDR3 protein: CASSLSGTSGGHYEQYF
CDR3 DNA: TGTGCCAGCAGTTTATCCGGGACTAGCGGGGGACATTACGAGCAGTACTTC

V gene: TRBV28
clone size: once
D gene: TRBD2
J gene: TRBJ2-3
CDR3 protein: CASSPRGSGTKDTQYF
CDR3 DNA: TGTGCCAGCAGTCCTCGTGGTAGCGGGACGAAAGATACGCAGTATTTT

V gene: TRBV9
clone size: .
D gene: .
J gene: TRBJ2-3
CDR3 protein: CASSAPHGSATDTQYF
CDR3 DNA: TGTGCCAGCAGCGCCCCGCATGGTAGCGCCACAGATACGCAGTATTTT

V gene: TRBV4-1
clone size: .
D gene: .
J gene: TRBJ2-2
CDR3 protein: CASSQDLTRGNGELFF
CDR3 DNA: TGCGCCAGCAGCCAAGACCTCACCAGGGGTAACGGGGAGCTGTTTTTT

V gene: TRBV18
clone size: .
D gene: .
J gene: TRBJ2-7
CDR3 protein: CASSPPGHSSYEQYF
CDR3 DNA: TGTGCCAGCTCACCACCGGGACACAGCTCCTACGAGCAGTACTTC

V gene: TRBV11-3
clone size: .
D gene: .
J gene: TRBJ1-5
CDR3 protein: CASSESSNQPQHF
CDR3 DNA: TGTGCCAGCAGCGAGAGTAGCAATCAGCCCCAGCATTTT

V gene: TRBV7-9
clone size: .
D gene: .
J gene: TRBJ2-2
CDR3 protein: CASSLKQNTGELFF
CDR3 DNA: TGTGCCAGCAGCTTAAAACAGAACACCGGGGAGCTGTTTTTT

V gene: TRBV7-2
clone size: .
D gene: .
J gene: TRBJ2-6
CDR3 protein: CASSFYGANVLTF
CDR3 DNA: TGTGCCAGCAGCTTTTATGGGGCCAACGTCCTGACTTTC

V gene: TRBV29-1
clone size: .
D gene: .
J gene: TRBJ2-1
CDR3 protein: CSVAQLTYNEQFF
CDR3 DNA: TGCAGCGTTGCCCAACTTACCTACAATGAGCAGTTCTTC

V gene: TRBV29-1
clone size: .
D gene: .
J gene: TRBJ2-7
CDR3 protein: CSVLSGSRKNEQYF
CDR3 DNA: TGCAGCGTTCTCTCCGGGAGTAGAAAAAACGAGCAGTACTTC

V gene: TRBV6-5
clone size: .
D gene: .
J gene: TRBJ1-5
CDR3 protein: CASSWGGNQPQHF
CDR3 DNA: TGTGCCAGCAGTTGGGGGGGGAATCAGCCCCAGCATTTT

V gene: TRBV19
clone size: .
D gene: TRBD1
J gene: TRBJ1-2
CDR3 protein: CASSMPTGQGYTF
CDR3 DNA: TGTGCCAGTAGTATGCCGACAGGGCAGGGCTACACCTTC

V gene: TRBV9
clone size: .
D gene: .
J gene: TRBJ2-3
CDR3 protein: CASSVAGDGTDTQYF
CDR3 DNA: TGTGCCAGCAGCGTAGCGGGAGATGGGACAGATACGCAGTATTTT

V gene: TRBV2
clone size: once
D gene: TRBD1
J gene: TRBJ1-1
CDR3 protein: CASSPRGTNTEAFF
CDR3 DNA: TGTGCCAGCAGTCCCAGGGGGACGAACACTGAAGCTTTCTTT

V gene: TRBV7-9
clone size: .
D gene: .
J gene: TRBJ2-5
CDR3 protein: CASSLEDSETQYF
CDR3 DNA: TGTGCCAGCAGCTTAGAGGACTCTGAGACCCAGTACTTC

V gene: TRBV5-1
clone size: .
D gene: .
J gene: TRBJ2-7
CDR3 protein: CASSFSYEQYF
CDR3 DNA: TGCGCCAGCAGCTTCAGTTACGAGCAGTACTTC

V gene: TRBV7-9
clone size: .
D gene: TRBD1
J gene: TRBJ1-1
CDR3 protein: CASSSGTGETEAFF
CDR3 DNA: TGTGCCAGCAGCTCCGGGACAGGGGAGACTGAAGCTTTCTTT

V gene: TRBV6-5
clone size: .
D gene: .
J gene: TRBJ2-7
CDR3 protein: CASSPTSQDSYEQYF
CDR3 DNA: TGTGCCAGCAGTCCTACCTCGCAGGATTCCTACGAGCAGTACTTC

V gene: TRBV5-4
clone size: once
D gene: TRBD2
J gene: TRBJ2-1
CDR3 protein: CASSLTSGRAGLFF
CDR3 DNA: TGTGCCAGCAGCTTAACTAGCGGGAGGGCCGGTCTGTTCTTC

V gene: TRBV5-1
clone size: .
D gene: TRBD2
J gene: TRBJ2-7
CDR3 protein: CASSPTGTTYEQYF
CDR3 DNA: TGCGCCAGCAGCCCTACTGGGACTACCTACGAGCAGTACTTC

V gene: TRBV6-5
clone size: .
D gene: .
J gene: TRBJ2-2
CDR3 protein: CASSWQGNTGELFF
CDR3 DNA: TGTGCCAGCAGTTGGCAGGGGAACACCGGGGAGCTGTTTTTT